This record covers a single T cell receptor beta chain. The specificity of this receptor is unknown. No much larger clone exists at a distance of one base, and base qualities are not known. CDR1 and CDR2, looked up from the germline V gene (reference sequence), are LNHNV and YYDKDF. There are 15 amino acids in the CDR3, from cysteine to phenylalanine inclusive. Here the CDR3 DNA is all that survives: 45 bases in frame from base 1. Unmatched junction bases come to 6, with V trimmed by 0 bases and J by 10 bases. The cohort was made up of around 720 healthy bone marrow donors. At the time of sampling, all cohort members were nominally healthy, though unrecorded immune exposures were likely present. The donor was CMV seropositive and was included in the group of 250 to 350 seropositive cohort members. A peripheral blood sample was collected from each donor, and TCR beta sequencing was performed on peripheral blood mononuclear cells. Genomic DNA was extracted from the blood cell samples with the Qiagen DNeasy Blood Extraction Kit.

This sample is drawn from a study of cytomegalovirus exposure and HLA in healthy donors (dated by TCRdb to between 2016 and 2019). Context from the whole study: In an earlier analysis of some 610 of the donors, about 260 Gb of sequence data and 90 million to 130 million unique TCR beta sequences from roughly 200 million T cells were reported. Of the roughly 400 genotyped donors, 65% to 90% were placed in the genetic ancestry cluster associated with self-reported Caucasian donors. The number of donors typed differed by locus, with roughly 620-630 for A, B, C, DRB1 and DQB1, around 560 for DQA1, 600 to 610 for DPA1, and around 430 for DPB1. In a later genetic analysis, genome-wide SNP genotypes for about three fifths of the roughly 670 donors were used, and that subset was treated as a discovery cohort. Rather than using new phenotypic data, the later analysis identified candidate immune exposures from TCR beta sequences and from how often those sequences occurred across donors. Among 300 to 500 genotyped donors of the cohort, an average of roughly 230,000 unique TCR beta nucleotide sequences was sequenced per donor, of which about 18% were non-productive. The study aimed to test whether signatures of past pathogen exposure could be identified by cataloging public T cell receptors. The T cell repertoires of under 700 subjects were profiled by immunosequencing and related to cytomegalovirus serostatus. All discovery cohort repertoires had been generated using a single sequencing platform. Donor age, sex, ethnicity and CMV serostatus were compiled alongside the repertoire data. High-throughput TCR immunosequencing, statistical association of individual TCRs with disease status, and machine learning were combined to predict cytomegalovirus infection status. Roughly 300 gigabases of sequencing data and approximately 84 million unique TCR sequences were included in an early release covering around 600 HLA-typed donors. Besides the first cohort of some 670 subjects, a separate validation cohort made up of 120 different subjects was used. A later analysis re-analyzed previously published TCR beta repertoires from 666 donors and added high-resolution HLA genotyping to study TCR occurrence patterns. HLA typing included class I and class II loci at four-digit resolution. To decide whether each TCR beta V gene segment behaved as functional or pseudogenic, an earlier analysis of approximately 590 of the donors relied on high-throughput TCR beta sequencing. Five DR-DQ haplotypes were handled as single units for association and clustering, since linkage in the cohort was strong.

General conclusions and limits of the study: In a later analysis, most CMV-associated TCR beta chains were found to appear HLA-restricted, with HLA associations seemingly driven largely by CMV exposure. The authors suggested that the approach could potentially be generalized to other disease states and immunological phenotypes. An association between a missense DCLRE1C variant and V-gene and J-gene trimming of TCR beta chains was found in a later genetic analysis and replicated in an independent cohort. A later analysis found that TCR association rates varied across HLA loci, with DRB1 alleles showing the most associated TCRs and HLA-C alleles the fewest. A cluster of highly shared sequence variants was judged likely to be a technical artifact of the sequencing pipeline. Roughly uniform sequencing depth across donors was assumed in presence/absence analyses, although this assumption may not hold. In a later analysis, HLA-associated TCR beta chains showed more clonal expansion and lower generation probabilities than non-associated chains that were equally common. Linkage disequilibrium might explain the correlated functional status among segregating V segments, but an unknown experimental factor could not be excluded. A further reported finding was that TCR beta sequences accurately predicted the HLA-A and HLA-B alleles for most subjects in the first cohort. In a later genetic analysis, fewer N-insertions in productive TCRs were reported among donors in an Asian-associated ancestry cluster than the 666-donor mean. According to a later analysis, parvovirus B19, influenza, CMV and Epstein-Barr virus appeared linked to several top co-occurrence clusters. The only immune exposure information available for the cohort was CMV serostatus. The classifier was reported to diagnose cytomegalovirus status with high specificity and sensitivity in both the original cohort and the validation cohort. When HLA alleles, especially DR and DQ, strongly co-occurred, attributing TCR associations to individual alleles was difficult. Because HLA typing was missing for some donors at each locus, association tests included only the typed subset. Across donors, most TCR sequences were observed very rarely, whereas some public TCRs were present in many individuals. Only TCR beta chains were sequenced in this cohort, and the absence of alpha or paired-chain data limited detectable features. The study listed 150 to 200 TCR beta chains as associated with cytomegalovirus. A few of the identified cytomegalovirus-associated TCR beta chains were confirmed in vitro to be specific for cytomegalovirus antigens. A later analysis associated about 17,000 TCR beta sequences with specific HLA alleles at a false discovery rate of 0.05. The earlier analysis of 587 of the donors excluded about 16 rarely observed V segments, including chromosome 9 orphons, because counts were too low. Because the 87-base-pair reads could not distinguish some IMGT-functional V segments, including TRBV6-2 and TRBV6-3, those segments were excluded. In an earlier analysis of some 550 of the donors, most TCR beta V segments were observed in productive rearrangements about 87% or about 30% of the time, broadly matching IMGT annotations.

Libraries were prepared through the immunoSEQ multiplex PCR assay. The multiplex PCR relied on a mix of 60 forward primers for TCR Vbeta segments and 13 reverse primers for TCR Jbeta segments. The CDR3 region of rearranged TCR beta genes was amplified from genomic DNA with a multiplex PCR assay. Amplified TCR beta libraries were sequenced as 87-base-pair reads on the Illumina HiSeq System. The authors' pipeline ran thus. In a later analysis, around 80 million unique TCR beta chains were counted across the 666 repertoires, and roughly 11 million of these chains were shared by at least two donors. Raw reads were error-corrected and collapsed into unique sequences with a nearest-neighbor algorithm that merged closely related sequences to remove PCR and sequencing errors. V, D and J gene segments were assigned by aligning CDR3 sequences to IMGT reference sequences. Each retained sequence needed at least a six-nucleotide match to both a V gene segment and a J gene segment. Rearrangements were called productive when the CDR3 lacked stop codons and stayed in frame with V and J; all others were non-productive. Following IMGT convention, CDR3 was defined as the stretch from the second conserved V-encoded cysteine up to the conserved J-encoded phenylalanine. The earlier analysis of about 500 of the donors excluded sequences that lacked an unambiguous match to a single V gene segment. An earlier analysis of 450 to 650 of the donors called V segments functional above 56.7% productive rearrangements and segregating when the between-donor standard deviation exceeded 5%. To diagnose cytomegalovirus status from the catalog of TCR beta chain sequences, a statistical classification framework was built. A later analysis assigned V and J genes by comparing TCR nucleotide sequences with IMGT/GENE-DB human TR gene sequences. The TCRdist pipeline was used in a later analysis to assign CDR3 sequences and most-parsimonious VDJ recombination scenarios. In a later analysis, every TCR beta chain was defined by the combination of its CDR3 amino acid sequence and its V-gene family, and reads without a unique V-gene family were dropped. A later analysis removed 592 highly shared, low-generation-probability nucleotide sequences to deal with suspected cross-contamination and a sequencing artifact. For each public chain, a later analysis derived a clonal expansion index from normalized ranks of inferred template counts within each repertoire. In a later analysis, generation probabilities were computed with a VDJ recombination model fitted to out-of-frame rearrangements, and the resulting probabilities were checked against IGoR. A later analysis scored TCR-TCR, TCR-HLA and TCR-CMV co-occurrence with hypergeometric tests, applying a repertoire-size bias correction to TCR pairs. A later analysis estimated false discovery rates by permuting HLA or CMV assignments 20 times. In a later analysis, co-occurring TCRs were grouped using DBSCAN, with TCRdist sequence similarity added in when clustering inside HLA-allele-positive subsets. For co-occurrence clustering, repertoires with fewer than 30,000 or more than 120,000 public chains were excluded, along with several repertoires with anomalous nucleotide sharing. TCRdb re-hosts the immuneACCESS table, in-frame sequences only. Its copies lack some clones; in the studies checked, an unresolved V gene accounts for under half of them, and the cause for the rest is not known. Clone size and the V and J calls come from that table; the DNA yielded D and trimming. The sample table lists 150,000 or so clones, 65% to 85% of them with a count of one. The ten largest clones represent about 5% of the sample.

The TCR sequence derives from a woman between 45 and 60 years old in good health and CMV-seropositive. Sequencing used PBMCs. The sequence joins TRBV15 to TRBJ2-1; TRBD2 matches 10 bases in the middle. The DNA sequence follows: TGTGCCACCAGCAGAGATGCTAGCGGGGGAAGGGAGCAGTTCTTC. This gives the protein CATSRDASGGREQFF.